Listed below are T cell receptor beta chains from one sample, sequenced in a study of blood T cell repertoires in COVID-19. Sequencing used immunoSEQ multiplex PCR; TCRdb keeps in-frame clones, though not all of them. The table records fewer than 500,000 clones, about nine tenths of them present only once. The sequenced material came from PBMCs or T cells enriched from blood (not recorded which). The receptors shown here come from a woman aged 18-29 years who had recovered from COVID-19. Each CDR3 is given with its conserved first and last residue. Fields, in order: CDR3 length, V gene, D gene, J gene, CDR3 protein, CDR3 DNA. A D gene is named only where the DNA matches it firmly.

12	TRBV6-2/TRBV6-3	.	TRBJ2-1	CASSLSPNEQFF	TGTGCCAGCAGCCTCTCTCCGAATGAGCAGTTCTTC
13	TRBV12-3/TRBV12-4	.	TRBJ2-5	CASSLQSQETQYF	TGTGCCAGCAGTTTACAGTCCCAAGAGACCCAGTACTTC
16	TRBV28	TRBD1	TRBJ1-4	CASSFIFGTGSGKLFF	TGTGCCAGCAGTTTCATCTTCGGGACAGGGTCGGGGAAACTGTTTTTT
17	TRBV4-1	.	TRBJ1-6	CASSQAGSVLPNSPLHF	TGCGCCAGCAGCCAAGCGGGGTCAGTTCTACCTAATTCACCCCTCCACTTT
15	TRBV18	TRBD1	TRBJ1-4	CASSVQGGNNEKLFF	TGTGCCAGCTCGGTACAGGGGGGCAACAATGAAAAACTGTTTTTT
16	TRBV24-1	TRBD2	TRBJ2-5	CATSDLSPSGVETQYF	TGTGCCACCAGTGATTTGTCCCCTAGCGGGGTGGAGACCCAGTACTTC
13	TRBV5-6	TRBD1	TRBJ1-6	CARKDRGNSPLHF	TGTGCCCGGAAGGACAGGGGTAATTCACCCCTCCACTTT
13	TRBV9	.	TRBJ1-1	CASSVARDTEAFF	TGTGCCAGCAGCGTAGCCCGGGACACTGAAGCTTTCTTT
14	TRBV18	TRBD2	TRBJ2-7	CASSPVAGLGEQYF	TGTGCCAGCTCACCCGTAGCGGGGCTGGGCGAGCAGTACTTC
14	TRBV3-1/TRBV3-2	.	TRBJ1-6	CASSPGSHNSPLHF	TGTGCCAGCAGCCCAGGGTCTCATAATTCACCCCTCCACTTT
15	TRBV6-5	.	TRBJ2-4	CASSYRGGARDIQYF	TGTGCCAGCAGTTACAGGGGGGGGGCCCGAGACATTCAGTACTTC
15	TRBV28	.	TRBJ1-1	CASSPRRPTNTEAFF	TGTGCCAGCAGTCCCCGCCGCCCCACAAACACTGAAGCTTTCTTT